One and the same sample provided the 5 T cell receptor beta chains below, sequenced in a study of CD8+ T cells in alopecia areata. Reverse transcribed after extraction, RNA yielded cDNA as the sequencing template. Sequencing used immunoSEQ multiplex PCR; TCRdb keeps in-frame clones, though not all of them. Among some 30,000 clones listed, less than 65% were seen once. The specimen was NKG2D-high CD8+ T cells sorted from blood. The receptors shown here come from a human donor with alopecia areata.

There are a few counts of this clone. The chain recombines TRBV29-1 with TRBJ2-2; D is undetermined. Between the trimmed V and J ends, which lost 1 base and 7 bases, there was a span of 7 bases. Germline V gene sequence: CDR1 SQVTM, CDR2 ANQGSEA. This CDR3 comprises 12 residues. The CDR3 sequence: CSVEVNGGELFF. CDR3 sequence (DNA): TGCAGCGTTGAAGTAAATGGCGGGGAGCTGTTTTTT.

The chain links TRBV25-1 to TRBJ2-3; a weak D match, TRBD1 (6 bases). The CDR3 runs to 14 residues. V lost 8 bases and J 7 bases, leaving 19 bases between the germline ends. Germline CDR1 MGHDK, CDR2 SYGVNS. The chain's CDR3 is CASSEGHNPNTQYF. DNA of the CDR3: TGTGCCAGCTCTGAGGGACACAACCCAAATACGCAGTATTTT.

This clone was observed a few times. J is TRBJ2-1 and V is TRBV6-5; a possible D gene is TRBD1 (6 bases). The V and J ends lost 1 base and 6 bases respectively, with 13 bases between them. Germline-derived CDR1 and CDR2 are MNHEY and SVGAGI. This CDR3 spans 15 amino acids. CDR3 loop: CASSYYRDIRNEQFF. In DNA, the CDR3 is TGTGCCAGCAGTTACTATAGGGACATCCGCAATGAGCAGTTCTTC.

The chain joins TRBV7-9 to TRBJ2-1; 11 bases line up with TRBD2. CDR1 is SEHNR and CDR2 is FQNEAQ in the germline V gene (reference sequence). CDR3 length: 15 amino acids. J lost 10 bases, V lost 1 base, and 6 bases had no gene match. The CDR3 DNA sequence: TGTGCCAGCAGCTTAGTTCTAGCGGGAGGACTAGAGCAGTTCTTC. Its protein product is CASSLVLAGGLEQFF.

This chain uses TRBV28 with TRBJ2-1, with D unclear. V gave up 1 base and J gave up 5 bases, with 6 bases separating them. Germline V gives CDR1 MDHEN, CDR2 SYDVKM. The CDR3 consists of 13 residues. The CDR3 region is CASSLLPHNEQFF. CDR3 coding DNA: TGTGCCAGCAGTTTATTACCGCACAATGAGCAGTTCTTC.